This T cell receptor (beta chain) is drawn from a study of T-cell memory formation after mild COVID-19. This clonotype showed up many times. Its antigen remains unidentified. Study results and limitations: A subset of responding clones appeared in pre-infection memory, suggesting cross-reactive memory joined.

TCRdb independently ran MiXCR on the 5' RACE reads; one entry per CDR3 protein. The repertoire holds just over 50,000 distinct CDR3 sequences, around 9.7% seen once, with about an eighth in the top ten. The specimen sequenced was PBMCs or a T cell subset sorted from them (not recorded which). The source is an adult woman who had mild COVID-19 (a few samples of this study predate the infection). Cell type and time point are not known.

CDR3 sequence (DNA): TGTGCCACCAGCAGAGACAGGGGGCAGGAGACCCAGTACTTC. As protein: CATSRDRGQETQYF. The rearrangement uses TRBV15 and TRBJ2-5; 8 bases fit TRBD1. CDR3 length: 14 amino acids. Per the germline V gene, CDR1 is LNHNV and CDR2 is YYDKDF (reference sequence). The V gene end was trimmed by 0 bases and the J gene end by 5 bases; junction bases not matched to a gene: 2. Looking up the rest from reference TRBV15 and TRBJ2-5 gives the full variable domain: DAMVIQNPRYQVTQFGKPVTLSCSQTLNHNVMYWYQQKSSQAPKLLFHYYDKDFNNEADTPDNFQSRRPNTSFCFLDIRSPGLGDTAMYLCATSRDRGQETQYFGPGTRLLVL.